These 11 T cell receptor beta chains came from one sample sequenced in a study of tumour-infiltrating T cells in Burkitt lymphoma. Only in-frame clones appear in the TCRdb table, and some are missing; sequencing was by immunoSEQ multiplex PCR. The profile shows about 2,000 clones, 13% of them singletons. Sequenced sample: tumor tissue. The receptor set was obtained from a human donor with Burkitt lymphoma.

The sample holds a few counts of this clone. The genes are TRBV7-2 and TRBJ1-1, with D maybe TRBD1 (5 bases). Per germline, CDR1 SGHTA and CDR2 FQGNSA. V was cut by 4 bases and J by 1 base, with 10 bases left in between. The CDR3 runs 14 residues. The CDR3 bases are TGTGCCAGCAGCTCTGTAGGGACGAACACTGAAGCTTTCTTT. Encoded protein: CASSSVGTNTEAFF.

The V call is TRBV6-5, the J call TRBJ2-7; 8 bases map to TRBD1. Trimming took 4 bases from V and 4 from J; bases not matched to a gene: 6. Germline CDR1 and CDR2: MNHEY and SVGAGI. This CDR3 has 14 amino acids. CDR3 nucleotides: TGTGCCAGCAGTTTAGGGACAGGTATATACGAGCAGTACTTC. It encodes CASSLGTGIYEQYF.

The chain carries TRBV4-3 and TRBJ2-3; 7 nucleotides agree with TRBD2. The CDR3 is made up of 15 amino acids. The germline V gene has CDR1 LGHNA and CDR2 YSLEER. Germline trimming cut 4 bases from V and 0 bases from J; bases unmatched to any gene: 4. The CDR3: CASSPGTTSTDTQYF. DNA of the CDR3: TGCGCCAGCAGCCCCGGGACTACTAGCACAGATACGCAGTATTTT.

The chain employs TRBV14 and TRBJ1-2; no definite D call. V was pared by 0 bases and J by 4 bases, with 12 bases between. The CDR3 has 15 residues. Germline V gene data show CDR1 as SGHDN and CDR2 as FVKESK. Here the CDR3 DNA reads TGTGCCAGCAGCCAAGACCACGGGGTTATCTATGGCTACACCTTC. This sequence encodes CASSQDHGVIYGYTF.

The rearrangement uses TRBV27 and TRBJ1-4, with D perhaps TRBD1 (6 bases). Germline loops: CDR1 MNHEY, CDR2 SMNVEV (reference sequence). The CDR3 has 16 amino acids. V lost 1 base and J lost 0, with 9 bases in between. CDR3 loop: CASSLYQGTTNEKLFF. For the CDR3, the DNA is TGTGCCAGCAGTTTATACCAGGGGACAACTAATGAAAAACTGTTTTTT.

The rearrangement links TRBV4-1 to TRBJ1-1; no clear D. The CDR3 extends over 12 amino acids. The germline V and J ends were trimmed by 1 base and 5 bases, with 5 bases remaining between them. Germline V lookup: CDR1 MGHRA, CDR2 YSYEKL. CDR3: CASSQGLTEAFF. The DNA of the CDR3 is TGCGCCAGCAGCCAAGGCCTGACTGAAGCTTTCTTT.

This clone was seen a few times. The chain joins TRBV4-2 to TRBJ2-3; the match to TRBD2 covers 13 bases. In germline, CDR1 is LGHNA, CDR2 YNFKEQ. Germline trimming cut 2 bases from V and 0 bases from J; bases unmatched to any gene: 8. CDR3 length: 19 amino acids. This chain's CDR3 is CASSQTTSGGVPSTDTQYF. Written as DNA, the CDR3 is TGTGCCAGCAGCCAAACCACTAGCGGGGGGGTGCCTAGCACAGATACGCAGTATTTT.

The CDR3 loop is CSAPLSGTVSTYGYTF. The CDR3 DNA reads as TGCAGCGCTCCCTTATCCGGGACAGTCTCGACCTATGGCTACACCTTC. The V gene is TRBV29-1, the J gene TRBJ1-2; TRBD1 matches at 7 bases. The CDR3 runs to 16 residues. The germline CDR1 and CDR2 sequences are SQVTM and ANQGSEA. V trimming: 7 bases; J trimming: 4 bases; junction bases outside the gene matches: 18.

The chain joins TRBV18 to TRBJ2-2; TRBD2 might be the D (5 bases). The CDR3 sequence is 16 residues long. Trimming cost V 3 bases and J 7 bases, with 18 bases left between them. Germline lookup yields CDR1 KGHSH and CDR2 LQKENI. The CDR3 here is CASSPRGTGKVGELFF. In DNA, the CDR3 is TGTGCCAGCTCACCTCGGGGTACGGGAAAAGTCGGGGAGCTGTTTTTT.

This clone showed up just a few times. V is TRBV5-8 and J is TRBJ1-1; no definite D call. Germline V lookup: CDR1 SGHTS, CDR2 YDEGEE. V lost 6 bases and J lost 0, with 12 bases in between. The CDR3 extends over 14 amino acids. CDR3 loop: CASNEGDLNTEAFF. The CDR3 region has the DNA TGTGCCAGCAACGAAGGAGACCTGAACACTGAAGCTTTCTTT.

The chain is built from TRBV19 and TRBJ1-6; 11 positions match TRBD1. Per the germline V gene, CDR1 is LNHDA and CDR2 is SQIVND (reference sequence). The trim removed 5 bases at V and 10 bases at J, leaving 7 bases unmatched. The CDR3 is made up of 15 amino acids. CDR3 nucleotide sequence: TGTGCCAGTAGTCCAACGGGACAGGGGGTCTCACCCCTCCACTTT. It codes for CASSPTGQGVSPLHF.